This T cell receptor beta chain was obtained from a study of shared clonotypes between healthy human individuals (dated by TCRdb to the early 2020s). For the wider study: Three men and a couple of women, aged 18 to 49 years, made up the cohort. Different laboratories and diverse techniques were used to prepare libraries and sequence TCR repertoires, to increase sequencing depth and limit assay-specific biases. For each donor, CD4 naive and CD4 memory were each given three plates, CD8 naive was given two plates, and CD8 memory was given one plate. Between about 0.8 and 9 billion PBMCs per donor were obtained by leukapheresis. The study deeply sequenced blood TCR repertoires of several healthy adults to estimate repertoire size and the extent of clonotype sharing between individuals.

CD8 naive samples consisted of CD45RO-negative cells that were positively selected for CCR7, yielding a CD45RA+CCR7+ population without TemRA cells. Healthy HIV-negative adults with no recently reported acute infections or vaccinations were included as donors. Every donor was a Caucasian adult residing in Nashville, Tennessee, USA. Blood was obtained by leukapheresis, after which PBMCs were separated by Ficoll-Histopaque density gradient centrifugation and cryopreserved in liquid nitrogen vapor phase. Purity and quantity of every magnetically sorted T cell population were checked by analytical flow cytometry. From each sorted fraction, genomic DNA was isolated and quantified by UV absorbance on a Nanodrop 2000c. As to this clone: Its antigen has not been determined. The sample holds no much larger clone one base away, and base qualities are not on file.

Using the deep immunoSEQ assay, TCR CDR3 regions were amplified from genomic DNA by multiplex PCR. Extracted genomic DNA from each cell subset was distributed evenly across all wells of several immunoSEQ 96-well plates, and each plate was treated as a replicate. For sorted subsets, each replicate PCR was loaded with 200 ng genomic DNA, equivalent to approximately 27,000 T cell genomes. Purified libraries were measured with a Qubit 3.0 fluorometer, size-checked on a Bioanalyzer 2100, and measured again with the KAPA Library Quantification kit. A separate single-read 150-cycle Illumina NextSeq 550 flow cell was used to sequence each immunoSEQ 96-well plate. Regarding the original processing steps: The immunoSEQ output contained only junctional sequences without quality scores, so filtering could not match that applied to full-length reads. Sequences were annotated with PyIR, a Python wrapper for IgBLAST v1.9, and V/J genes and CDR3 were assigned using IMGT germline references. Reads were filtered out if the reads had weak V/J assignments (E-value above 1e-6), no CDR3, stop codons, out-of-frame junctions, or ambiguous translated residues. A V3J clonotype was defined by an identical inferred V gene, J gene, and CDR3 amino acid sequence. To compute the percentage overlap between repertoires, the number of shared unique clonotypes was divided by the size of the smaller repertoire. Richness of each repertoire was evaluated using RTK rarefaction, the Chao1 estimator, and Recon v2.1 estimates of unobserved clonotypes. Generation probabilities for all TCRbeta clonotypes obtained by the gDNA method from several donors were computed using OLGA. In TCRdb, the immuneACCESS table is reduced to in-frame sequences with V and J assigned. These tables do not hold every clone; where another copy was compared, an unresolved V gene accounts for under half, and the others remain unexplained. V, J and clone size derive from that table, while D and trimming were established from the DNA sequence. The sample table shows about 550,000 clones, and around 95% are seen once. The ten top clones hold about 0.11% of the sample.

The investigation overall reported the following: The small number of donors limited the genetic and exposure-history diversity represented. Across a handful of donors, approximately 5% of naive CD4, approximately 3.5% of naive CD8, about 2.3% of memory CD4, and 0.4% to 0.45% of memory CD8 clonotypes were shared. Sampling was limited to blood, and TCR repertoires in tissue likely differ from TCR repertoires in blood. Even with the large sequencing depth, rarefaction of the sorted-subset datasets indicated that sequencing was incomplete. Compared with non-shared clonotypes, the clonotypes found in all four sorted-subset donors had higher generation probabilities. Estimated clonotype richness was generally larger for naive than for memory subsets. Based on pairwise subsampling, the degree of clonotype sharing among donors was expected to be affected by sequencing depth.

The CDR3, from cysteine to phenylalanine, totals 15 residues. Only CDR3 DNA is held: 45 bases, read in frame from base 1. Taken from the germline V gene, the CDR1 and CDR2 loops are MNHEY and SVGAGI. V ends up 0 bases short and J 5 bases short, with an unmatched junction base count of 4. Rearrangement joined TRBV6-5 to TRBJ1-1; a stretch of 9 junction bases matches TRBD1. The sequenced sample consisted of naive CD8+ T cells sorted from blood. The sample's cell subset or site, from its label and the paper: CD45RA+CCR7+. This clonotype was obtained from a woman between 25 and 40 years old in good health. The sequenced DNA is TGTGCCAGCAGTTACTCGAGGGGACAGGGAACTGAAGCTTTCTTT. Its translation is CASSYSRGQGTEAFF.